This TCR beta chain was recovered during a study of cytomegalovirus exposure and HLA in healthy donors. With regard to this clone: The antigen is undetermined.

Study-wide results and limits: Cytomegalovirus-associated TCR beta chains were listed, numbering roughly 150. For cytomegalovirus status, the classifier reportedly gave diagnoses with high specificity and sensitivity.

Germline CDR1 and CDR2: SNHLY and FYNNEI. V trimming: 6 bases; J trimming: 4 bases; junction bases outside the gene matches: 6. The CDR3 totals 15 residues. The table came from immunoSEQ multiplex PCR; TCRdb's copy has only in-frame clones and leaves some out. Of 190,000 or so clones listed, roughly 80% are singletons. This chain uses TRBV2 with TRBJ2-1; 10 nucleotides agree with TRBD2. The sequenced sample consisted of PBMCs. This TCR came from a woman aged 18-29 years in good health and CMV-seropositive. CDR3 DNA: TGTGCCAGCAGCCTAGCGGGGGCCCTGTACAATGAGCAGTTCTTC. Translated: CASSLAGALYNEQFF.